This passage covers 18 T cell receptor beta chains from one sample sequenced in a study of neurological immune-mediated disorders. In TCRdb, the 5' RACE reads were re-called with MiXCR into one record per CDR3 protein. The sample carries 66,000 or so distinct CDR3 sequences, approximately 5.2% recorded once. The sample taken for sequencing was PBMCs. The receptors shown here come from a woman aged 25 to 39 with multiple sclerosis.

This clonotype was detected many times. The rearrangement joins TRBV10-1 to TRBJ1-1; tentative D call: TRBD1 (5 bases). In germline, CDR1 is WNHNN, CDR2 SYGVQD (reference sequence). The CDR3 has 14 residues. The V gene lost 4 bases and the J gene lost 1 base, with 10 bases spanning the gap. The CDR3 nucleotides are TGCGCCAGCAGTGCCGGGCAGGGGAACACTGAAGCTTTCTTT. It codes for CASSAGQGNTEAFF.

This clonotype came up many times. V usage is TRBV9 and J usage is TRBJ1-2, with 7 bases aligning to TRBD1. The germline V gene encodes CDR1 SGDLS and CDR2 YYNGEE. This CDR3 comprises 15 residues. Trimming cost V 5 bases and J 3 bases; bases outside gene matches: 10. Here the CDR3 DNA reads TGTGCCAGCAGTGCACACCCGACAGGGTACTATGGCTACACCTTC. Translation: CASSAHPTGYYGYTF.

In this sample, this clonotype turned up many times. This chain connects TRBV5-5 to TRBJ2-3; D is uncertain. Per germline, CDR1 SGHKS and CDR2 YYEKEE (reference sequence). V lost 4 bases and J 3 bases, leaving 9 bases between the germline ends. The CDR3 spans 13 residues. CDR3 sequence (DNA): TGTGCCAGCAGCCGCCTGCCGACAGATACGCAGTATTTT. Translated, it gives CASSRLPTDTQYF.

This clonotype has a handful of counts. V is TRBV15 and J is TRBJ2-7; D call uncertain. Trimming removed 3 bases from V and 4 bases from J, with 7 bases in between. Germline V lookup: CDR1 LNHNV, CDR2 YYDKDF (reference sequence). CDR3 size: 12 residues. CDR3 in DNA: TGTGCCACCAGCAGTAGGAATTACGAGCAGTACTTC. Protein product: CATSSRNYEQYF.

This clonotype was observed a few times. The rearrangement joins TRBV4-1 to TRBJ1-1; D unclear. Germline CDR1 MGHRA, CDR2 YSYEKL. V lost 0 bases to trimming and J lost 3 bases, with 5 bases between them. The CDR3 spans 13 residues. CDR3 nucleotide sequence: TGCGCCAGCAGCCAAGAAAGGGACACTGAAGCTTTCTTT. Amino acids: CASSQERDTEAFF.

There are many counts of this clonotype. The chain recombines TRBV7-6 with TRBJ1-3; TRBD1 aligns across 7 bases. Germline-derived CDR1 and CDR2 are SGHVS and FNYEAQ. This CDR3 contains 18 residues. V trimming: 2 bases; J trimming: 2 bases; junction bases outside the gene matches: 12. CDR3 bases: TGTGCCAGCAGCTTATGGGCCGTAGACAGGGCAGCTGGAAACACCATATATTTT. Translated, it gives CASSLWAVDRAAGNTIYF.

In this sample, this clonotype turned up many times. This chain joins TRBV3-1 and TRBJ1-5; D not certain. Germline CDR1 and CDR2: LGHDT and YNNKEL (reference sequence). This CDR3 spans 17 amino acids. V lost 1 base and J 2 bases, leaving 15 bases between the germline ends. Here the CDR3 DNA reads TGTGCCAGCAGCCAAGGTATTAATGGGATCGGCAATCAGCCCCAGCATTTT. Amino acids: CASSQGINGIGNQPQHF. The entire variable domain, with the rest obtained from reference TRBV3-1 and TRBJ1-5, is as follows: DTAVSQTPKYLVTQMGNDKSIKCEQNLGHDTMYWYKQDSKKFLKIMFSYNNKELIINETVPNRFSPKSPDKAHLNLHINSLELGDSAVYFCASSQGINGIGNQPQHFGDGTRLSIL.

At least ten counts were recorded for this clonotype. The chain combines TRBV20-1 with TRBJ2-2; D unclear. This CDR3 is 13 amino acids long. Germline CDR1 is DFQATT and CDR2 is SNEGSKA (reference sequence). V was clipped by 4 bases and J by 6 bases, with 12 bases between them. Written as DNA, the CDR3 is TGCAGTGCTATCGCCCTAGGCGCCGGGGAGCTGTTTTTT. It yields the protein CSAIALGAGELFF.

In its sample, this clonotype was seen many times. The chain carries TRBV5-1 and TRBJ2-3, with D uncertain. The CDR3 contains 14 residues. CDR1 is SGHRS and CDR2 is YFSETQ in the germline V gene. Deletions cut 4 bases from V and 4 bases from J, with 13 bases between. CDR3 bases: TGCGCCAGCAGCACGATCCCAGAGGCAGATACGCAGTATTTT. Translating gives CASSTIPEADTQYF. The full variable domain, with the rest looked up from reference TRBV5-1 and TRBJ2-3, is KAGVTQTPRYLIKTRGQQVTLSCSPISGHRSVSWYQQTPGQGLQFLFEYFSETQRNKGNFPGRFSGRQFSNSRSEMNVSTLELGDSALYLCASSTIPEADTQYFGPGTRLTVL.

V gene TRBV20-1 combines with J gene TRBJ1-6; D not resolved. V lost 6 bases and J 8 bases, leaving 14 bases between the germline ends. The CDR3 extends over 13 amino acids. CDR1 is DFQATT, CDR2 SNEGSKA, per germline (reference sequence). For the CDR3, the DNA is TGCAGTGCCACCTCGGAGGTGGATTCACCCCTCCACTTT. Amino acid sequence: CSATSEVDSPLHF.

Ten or more counts support this clonotype. The chain links TRBV4-1 to TRBJ1-6; D gene ambiguous. The CDR3 has 17 residues. Germline V gene data show CDR1 as MGHRA and CDR2 as YSYEKL. V was cut by 1 base and J by 10 bases, with 20 bases left in between. This CDR3 is CASSQVDMGFVKSPLHF. CDR3 sequence (DNA): TGCGCCAGCAGCCAAGTCGACATGGGATTTGTCAAATCACCCCTCCACTTT.

This clonotype was seen a few times. This sequence may be a read error, since a much larger clone differs from it by one base. V is TRBV21-1 and J is TRBJ2-6; TRBD2, the table's D call, lacks a check against the DNA. TRBV21-1 is an annotated pseudogene. The CDR3 consists of 15 residues. As DNA, the CDR3 is TGTGCCAGAGGAGGGCCCACGGCCGGGGCCAAAGTCCTGACTTTC. Translating gives CARGGPTAGAKVLTF.

This clonotype was picked up many times. The J gene is TRBJ2-3, the V gene TRBV11-2; weak D call: TRBD2 (7 bases). Between the trimmed V and J ends, which lost 2 bases and 6 bases, there was a span of 15 bases. In germline, CDR1 is SGHAT, CDR2 FQNNGV. The CDR3 has 15 amino acids. CDR3 sequence: CASSLYDGGLDTQYF. The CDR3 nucleotides are TGTGCCAGCAGCTTATATGACGGGGGGCTGGATACGCAGTATTTT.

This clonotype was counted ten times or more. The chain recombines TRBV7-6 with TRBJ2-5, with D tentatively TRBD1 or TRBD2 (5 bases each). This CDR3 has 15 amino acids. Trimming took 1 base from V and 5 from J, leaving 14 bases between them. From germline, CDR1 is SGHVS and CDR2 FNYEAQ. This CDR3 is CASSLDGGRMETQYF. The CDR3 DNA reads as TGTGCCAGCAGCTTAGATGGGGGTCGGATGGAGACCCAGTACTTC. Supplemented by reference TRBV7-6 and TRBJ2-5, the full variable domain reads GAGVSQSPRYKVTKRGQDVALRCDPISGHVSLYWYRQALGQGPEFLTYFNYEAQQDKSGLPNDRFSAERPEGSISTLTIQRTEQRDSAMYRCASSLDGGRMETQYFGPGTRLLVL.

This clonotype has more than one count but fewer than ten. A far larger clone differs by one base, so this is likely a read error. J is TRBJ2-5 and V is TRBV5-1; D gene uncertain. The germline gives CDR1 SGHRS, CDR2 YFSETQ. V was pared by 5 bases and J by 2 bases, with 4 bases between. The CDR3 contains 11 residues. In nucleotides, the CDR3 is TGCGCCAGCAGATCACAAGAGACCCAGTACTTC. This encodes CASRSQETQYF.

This clonotype was picked up many times. The chain joins TRBV20-1 to TRBJ2-3; 13 bases are a match to TRBD2. CDR1 is DFQATT, CDR2 SNEGSKA, per germline (reference sequence). V was pared by 2 bases and J by 6 bases, with 2 bases of the junction left unmatched. CDR3 length: 14 residues. CDR3 region: CSARRLAGGDTQYF. DNA for the CDR3: TGCAGTGCTAGACGACTAGCGGGGGGCGATACGCAGTATTTT.

This clonotype has ten or more counts. The chain's CDR3 is CSAGSGGKSTDTQYF. In DNA, the CDR3 is TGCAGTGCTGGGTCGGGGGGCAAAAGCACAGATACGCAGTATTTT. This chain connects TRBV20-1 to TRBJ2-3; D possibly corresponds to TRBD2 (7 bases). Trimming took off 5 bases at V and 0 bases at J, with 15 bases between the two ends. The CDR3 runs to 15 residues. Germline V gene lookup returns CDR1 DFQATT and CDR2 SNEGSKA (reference sequence).

This clonotype was observed many times. This chain joins TRBV20-1 and TRBJ1-1, with 8 bases identical to TRBD1. The CDR3 loop spans 14 amino acids. CDR1 is DFQATT and CDR2 is SNEGSKA in the germline V gene (reference sequence). V trimming: 5 bases; J trimming: 6 bases; junction bases outside the gene matches: 11. The CDR3 nucleotides read TGCAGTGCTTCCCGGACAGGGAGTGGTGCTGAAGCTTTCTTT. Translating it yields CSASRTGSGAEAFF.